This T cell receptor (beta chain) was identified during a study of human versus mouse CDR3 diversity and MHC coevolution. At the level of the study: Each sample yielded about 0.6 x 10^7 to 1.7 x 10^7 valid reads. Broader study findings: Clonal inequality was lowest in most of the three human donors. iCHAO1 estimated the human TCR beta repertoire at around 1.5 million clonotypes.

This table comes from immunoSEQ multiplex PCR, and its TCRdb copy is limited to in-frame clones, with some not included. This sample has some 80,000 clones; about nine tenths occur once, and the top ten carry roughly 0.15%. Cells were CD45RO-negative CD62L-positive naive CD4 T cells sorted from PBMCs. With regard to this clone: Antigen: not known.

Input material: naive CD4+ T cells from blood. Subset reported: CD45RO-negative CD62L-positive naive CD4 T cells. This TCR was sampled from a person aged 30-70 years in good health.

CDR3 sequence reads: CASSETSGYSYEQYF. The CDR3 DNA reads as TGTGCCAGCAGTGAAACTAGCGGATACTCCTACGAGCAGTACTTC. The rearrangement joins TRBV2 to TRBJ2-7, with 8 bases lining up with TRBD2. Trimming cost V 2 bases and J 0 bases; bases outside gene matches: 3. The germline gives CDR1 SNHLY, CDR2 FYNNEI. The CDR3 has 15 amino acids.